This T cell receptor (beta chain) was documented in a study of blood T cell repertoires in COVID-19 (dated by TCRdb to 2020 to 2022). Describing the broader study: The collaborator samples originated in the United States, Italy and Spain and spanned the acute and convalescent phases of COVID-19. Where available, HLA class I and class II types were obtained from metadata supplied by the sample provider rather than from assay-based typing. The prospective study material was composed of cDNA or gDNA derived from T cells, B-cell-depleted T cells, or PBMCs. A de-identified subject ID, COVID-19 status, age in years and sex were almost always included in the sample metadata. The samples were drawn from two sources: the first 160 participants of the ongoing ImmuneRACE study, and 1,000 to 1,500 subjects contributed by 6 global collaborators. Deeply sampled blood TCRbeta repertoires from subjects exposed to, actively infected with, or recovered from COVID-19 were included in the dataset. The repertoires were released in a freely available public database intended as a resource for research on the immune response to SARS-CoV-2. What the research found in general, with its limitations: How much clinical and demographic metadata was included differed by source and by participant, and the metadata was provided uncurated.

Taken from the germline V gene, the CDR1 and CDR2 loops are SGHNT and YENEEA. The CDR3, from cysteine to phenylalanine, totals 15 residues. Here the CDR3 DNA is all that survives: 45 bases in frame from base 1. The V and J ends are trimmed by 6 bases and 2 bases, leaving 14 bases between them. As to this clone: Its antigen specificity is not known. No base qualities exist here, and no much larger clone lies one base off it.

TCRbeta CDR3 regions were amplified from genomic DNA by means of the immunoSEQ Assay, a bias-controlled multiplex PCR. The authors' pipeline ran thus. The number of nucleated cells in each sample was estimated by amplification of reference gene primers within the assay. To quantify the absolute abundance of each unique TCRbeta CDR3 rearrangement, sequence reads were collapsed and filtered. For each sample, productive Simpson clonality was calculated as the square root of Simpson's diversity index across productive rearrangements. Not all clones reach the TCRdb copy of this immuneACCESS table, which keeps in-frame sequences only. Checked studies attribute under half of the gap to unresolved V genes and leave the rest unexplained. The V and J calls and clone size were taken over from that table, and D and trimming were inferred from the DNA. This sample holds about 530,000 clones; about 89% were observed only once. Less than 9% of the sample belongs to the ten largest clones.

One collaborating source in Seattle enrolled patients during active infection and followed them longitudinally through the course of disease. The collaborating institutions used their own protocols to collect whole blood in K2EDTA tubes. For TCRbeta analysis, collaborator samples were shipped as frozen whole blood, as isolated PBMCs, or as DNA extracted from either sample type. Sample: peripheral blood. The rearranged chain carries TRBV11-3 and TRBJ2-1; tentative D gene TRBD1, with 6 bases matching. This receptor was identified in a woman aged 45-60 years with COVID-19, enrolled during active disease. The DNA is TGTGCCAGCAGTCTGACAGGCGATACCTACAATGAGCAGTTCTTC. The translation is CASSLTGDTYNEQFF. With the portions outside the CDR3 filled from the reference TRBV11-3 and TRBJ2-1 genes, the complete variable region becomes EAGVVQSPRYKIIEKKQPVAFWCNPISGHNTLYWYLQNLGQGPELLIRYENEEAVDDSQLPKDRFSAERLKGVDSTLKIQPAELGDSAVYLCASSLTGDTYNEQFFGPGTRLTVL.